The text below deals with one TCR beta chain. The antigen is not known. The length of the CDR3 is 15 residues. Germline CDR1 reads LNHDA; CDR2 reads SQIVND (reference sequence). Trimming pared 5 bases from V and 1 base from J, leaving 14 bases between. This sample was included in a study of shared clonotypes between healthy human individuals. Looking at the study overall: Each donor's CD8 memory used one plate, CD8 naive two, each CD4 subset three. Overall study results and limits: The study found lower generation probabilities in non-shared clonotypes than in those shared by all four donors.

Naive CD8 populations comprised CD45RO-negative cells positively selected for CCR7, excluding terminally differentiated effector memory CD45RA+ cells. Assay used: immunoSEQ multiplex PCR; TCRdb lists only in-frame clones, some missing. The sample includes some 1,900,000 clones, over 85% seen only once; the top ten take 1% to 1.5%. This sequence joins TRBV19 and TRBJ1-1; no clear D gene. The receptor was derived from a man aged 18 to 29 in good health. Sequencing input: naive CD8+ T cells sorted from blood. The CDR3 DNA sequence: TGTGCCAGTAGTGGGTACAGAGAAAAGAACACTGAAGCTTTCTTT. Translation: CASSGYREKNTEAFF.